Reported below is one TCR beta chain. What it recognizes is unknown. Germline assignment: CDR1 SEHNR and CDR2 FQNEAQ (reference sequence). V was cut by 4 bases and J by 3 bases, with 16 bases left in between. This CDR3 is built from 15 residues. The entry originates in a study of beta chain features in type 1 diabetes. On the study more broadly: No age, gender or cell yield differences were seen between patients and healthy donors.

Central memory, naive, regulatory and stem cell-like memory CD4+ cells were sorted by CD45RO/CCR7/CD25/CD127/CD95/CD27. Study-wide results and caveats: HLA effects on TCRB rearrangement stayed unresolved here. When VDJ junctions were examined, type 1 diabetes patients showed fewer insertions and more deletions.

Since all of the isolated RNA was reverse transcribed, expressed TCRB transcripts were what got sequenced. TCRdb's copy holds only in-frame clones and misses some; the assay was immunoSEQ multiplex PCR. The sample holds under 450,000 clones, roughly 14% seen once. The sequence derives from a man aged 30 to 45 in good health. Sample: naive CD4+ T cells from blood. This chain connects TRBV7-9 to TRBJ2-7; TRBD1 might be the D (6 bases). CDR3 region: CASSSHRASSYEQYF. The CDR3 DNA reads TGTGCCAGCAGCTCCCACAGGGCTTCCAGCTACGAGCAGTACTTC.